Here is one T cell receptor (beta chain) with its context. Its antigen is unknown. This record comes from a study of monozygotic twins with inflammatory bowel disease. TCRdb reanalyzed the 5' RACE reads and collapses them to one entry per CDR3 protein, without DNA. This repertoire includes about 350,000 distinct CDR3 sequences. This CDR3 is 14 amino acids long. Germline V gives CDR1 SQVTM, CDR2 ANQGSEA. Study-level results: The data gave no support to a single strong IBD-associated signal or clonotype.

This clonotype originated in a human donor with ulcerative colitis or Crohn's disease, or a healthy co-twin of an affected twin (not recorded which). The chain uses TRBV29-1 and TRBJ2-2. The sample taken for sequencing was blood. CDR3 sequence: CSARNGLRTGELFF.